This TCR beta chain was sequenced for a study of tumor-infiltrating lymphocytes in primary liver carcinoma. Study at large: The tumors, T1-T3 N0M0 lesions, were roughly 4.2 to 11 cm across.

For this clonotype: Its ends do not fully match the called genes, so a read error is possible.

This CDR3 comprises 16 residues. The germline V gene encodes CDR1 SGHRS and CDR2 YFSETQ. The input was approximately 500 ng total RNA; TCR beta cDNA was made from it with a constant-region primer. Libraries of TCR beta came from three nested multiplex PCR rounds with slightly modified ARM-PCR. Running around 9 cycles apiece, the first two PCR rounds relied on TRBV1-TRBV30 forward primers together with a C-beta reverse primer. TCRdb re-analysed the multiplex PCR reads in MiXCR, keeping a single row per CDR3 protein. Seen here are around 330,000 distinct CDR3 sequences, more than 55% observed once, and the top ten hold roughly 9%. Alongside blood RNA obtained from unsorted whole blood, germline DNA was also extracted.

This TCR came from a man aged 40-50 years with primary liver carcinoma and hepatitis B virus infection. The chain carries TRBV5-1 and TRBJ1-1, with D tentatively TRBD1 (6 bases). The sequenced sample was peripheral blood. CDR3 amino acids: CASRVAPTGLPTEGFF. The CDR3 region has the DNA TGCGCCAGCAGAGTAGCCCCAACAGGGCTTCCCACTGAAGGTTTCTTT. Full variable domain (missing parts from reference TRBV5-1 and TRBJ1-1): KAGVTQTPRYLIKTRGQQVTLSCSPISGHRSVSWYQQTPGQGLQFLFEYFSETQRNKGNFPGRFSGRQFSNSRSEMNVSTLELGDSALYLCASRVAPTGLPTEGFFGQGTRLTVV.